This T cell receptor (beta chain) was found in a study of glioma-infiltrating T cells. Broader study findings: Above-expected tissue-blood divergence occurred in all gliomas, most in low-grade ones. Very few CDR3 sequences were shared between tissue and blood.

This clonotype showed up many times. Its cognate antigen is unknown. The CDR3 runs to 14 residues. Per germline, CDR1 SNHLY and CDR2 FYNNEI. Trimming at V came to 7 bases and at J to 4 bases, leaving 9 bases not matched to a gene. Amplification of TCR alpha and beta CDR3 regions from RNA used iRepertoire nested multiplex PCR. TCRdb analysed the multiplex PCR reads with MiXCR anew, one entry per CDR3 protein. Of under 200,000 distinct CDR3 sequences listed, around 40% are singletons. The receptor's source is a human donor with low-grade glioma or glioblastoma, undergoing nonglioma brain surgery, or in good health (not recorded which). Sequences were obtained from glioma tissue, nonneoplastic brain tissue, or PBMCs (not recorded which). The genes are TRBV2 and TRBJ1-1; TRBD1 agrees at 7 bases. The DNA for the CDR3 is TGTGCCAGCACCCGAGTGACAGGGAGCACTGAAGCTTTCTTT. Its translation: CASTRVTGSTEAFF.